These 10 T cell receptor beta chains share one sample of origin, sequenced in a study of T-cell reconstitution after alpha-beta-depleted transplantation in children. For TCRbeta, the library was prepared with unique molecular identifiers. Each CDR3 protein gets one entry after TCRdb re-called the PCR reads with MiXCR. Counted here are 200,000 to 250,000 distinct CDR3 sequences, approximately 8.4% occurring once; the ten biggest clones make up less than 40%. The sequencing here drew on PBMCs, mostly from graft donor cells, taken 360 days after TCRalphabeta/CD19-depleted stem cell transplant. The receptors here all came from a male patient between 2 and 9 years old who had a stem cell transplant for acute myeloid leukemia, so the T cells may come from the graft donor.

This clonotype was recorded many times. This sequence joins TRBV20-1 and TRBJ2-5, with 7 bases aligning to TRBD2. CDR3 size: 13 residues. The germline CDR1 and CDR2 sequences are DFQATT and SNEGSKA (reference sequence). V trimming: 4 bases; J trimming: 1 base; junction bases outside the gene matches: 3. The CDR3 DNA follows: TGCAGTGCTACCCGGGAGGTCCAAGAGACCCAGTACTTC. Amino acids: CSATREVQETQYF.

This clonotype was seen repeatedly, ten times or more. The V gene is TRBV18, the J gene TRBJ1-3; D may be TRBD1 (6 bases). Germline V CDR1 and CDR2: KGHSH, LQKENI. V was trimmed by 6 bases and J by 10 bases, leaving 13 bases between them. CDR3 length: 12 amino acids. The CDR3 here is CASSDGGPTIYF. The CDR3 coding sequence is TGTGCCAGCTCGGACGGGGGGCCGACCATATATTTT.

This clonotype was counted many times. V is TRBV12-3 or TRBV12-4 and J is TRBJ2-2; D unresolved. This CDR3 has 15 residues. Trimming took off 1 base at V and 4 bases at J, with 10 bases between the two ends. CDR3 sequence reads: CASSLEGSGTGELFF. The CDR3, as DNA: TGTGCCAGCAGTTTAGAAGGGTCTGGCACCGGGGAGCTGTTTTTT.

V gene TRBV10-3 combines with J gene TRBJ2-2; 8 bases line up with TRBD1. The germline V gene has CDR1 ENHRY and CDR2 SYGVKD. The V segment lost 6 bases and the J segment 3 bases; nucleotides outside the gene matches: 3. The CDR3 is 14 residues long. The CDR3 sequence: CAIRKQGDTGELFF. For the CDR3, the DNA is TGTGCCATCAGAAAACAGGGGGACACCGGGGAGCTGTTTTTT.

The rearrangement joins TRBV5-6 to TRBJ2-2, with D unresolved. The CDR3 is 16 amino acids. With 2 bases removed from V and 2 bases from J, the gap between germline ends came to 13 bases. CDR1 and CDR2 (germline): SGHDT, YYEEEE. The CDR3 DNA reads as TGTGCCAGCAGCTTCCGATGGACGGGTAACACCGGGGAGCTGTTTTTT. Its protein is CASSFRWTGNTGELFF.

This clonotype appeared many times. The chain combines TRBV12-3 or TRBV12-4 with TRBJ2-2; 13 nucleotides match TRBD2. J lost 4 bases, V lost 6 bases, and 5 bases had no gene match. This CDR3 is 16 amino acids long. The CDR3 loop is CASSLGLAGTTGELFF. The CDR3 DNA sequence: TGTGCCAGCAGCCTGGGACTAGCGGGAACCACCGGGGAGCTGTTTTTT.

Only a few counts were recorded for this clonotype. The chain carries TRBV12-3 or TRBV12-4 and TRBJ1-1, with D perhaps matching TRBD1 (5 bases). CDR3 length equals 17 residues. The V end lost 4 bases, the J end lost 1 base, and 19 bases lay between the germline ends. CDR3 sequence: CASSSQGGGLRNTEAFF. The CDR3 DNA is TGTGCCAGCAGTTCTCAGGGAGGCGGACTTCGGAACACTGAAGCTTTCTTT.

The V and J genes are TRBV12-3 or TRBV12-4 and TRBJ1-2; D remains unclear. There are 13 residues in the CDR3. With 7 bases removed from V and 6 bases from J, the gap between germline ends came to 15 bases. The CDR3 region has the DNA TGTGCCAGCACCCTTATGGGAGGGAATGGCTACACCTTC. Its protein is CASTLMGGNGYTF.

The V and J genes are TRBV13 and TRBJ2-1; D possibly corresponds to TRBD2 (6 bases). The germline CDR1 and CDR2 sequences are PRHDT and FYEKMQ (reference sequence). Deletions cut 0 bases from V and 9 bases from J, with 12 bases between. The CDR3 has 14 amino acids. The CDR3 reads CASSLGLGDFEQFF. The CDR3 bases are TGTGCCAGCAGCTTAGGCCTCGGGGACTTTGAGCAGTTCTTC.

The rearrangement uses TRBV7-2 and TRBJ2-6, with D perhaps TRBD1 (6 bases). Looked up from germline, CDR1 is SGHTA and CDR2 is FQGNSA. This CDR3 comprises 16 residues. V was pared by 6 bases and J by 4 bases, with 16 bases between. DNA of the CDR3: TGTGCCAGCAGTGTACTTTGGACAGCCGGGGCCAACGTCCTGACTTTC. Translated, it gives CASSVLWTAGANVLTF.